This TCR beta chain was identified in a study of human T cells and chemical hapten exposure. Study as a whole: Readings were taken at 6 days from patch tests that had applied 0.01% DPC to the upper back.

Study-wide points: Relative to controls, expanded TCRs formed significantly more large CDR3 similarity clusters. With regard to DPC sensitization, TCRs above 1 in 1000 frequency did not change.

Unique molecular identifiers were attached to individual cDNA molecules within the library. TCRdb reanalysed the RACE reads using MiXCR and keeps one entry per CDR3 protein. The sample holds tens of thousands of distinct CDR3 sequences, 9.5% to 15% seen once. The length of the CDR3 is 14 residues. Germline CDR1 reads DFQATT; CDR2 reads SNEGSKA (reference sequence). V trimming: 5 bases; J trimming: 5 bases; junction bases outside the gene matches: 7. The time point denotes: pre-sensitization, week 0. Treatment denoted: therapeutic diphenylcyclopropenone sensitization with weekly scalp DPC. The authors' total RNA extraction used unfractionated whole blood. Many counts were recorded for this clonotype. The target antigen is unknown.

The TCR sequence derives from a woman aged 40 to 49 with alopecia areata. Some clones in this sample may be carry-over from other donors' samples. The chain carries TRBV20-1 and TRBJ2-2; 8 bases align to TRBD1. The source was whole blood, collected in connection with sensitization to the hapten diphenylcyclopropenone (DPC). This CDR3 reads CSASRDRLTGELFF. In DNA, the CDR3 is TGCAGTGCTTCCCGGGACAGGCTTACCGGGGAGCTGTTTTTT.